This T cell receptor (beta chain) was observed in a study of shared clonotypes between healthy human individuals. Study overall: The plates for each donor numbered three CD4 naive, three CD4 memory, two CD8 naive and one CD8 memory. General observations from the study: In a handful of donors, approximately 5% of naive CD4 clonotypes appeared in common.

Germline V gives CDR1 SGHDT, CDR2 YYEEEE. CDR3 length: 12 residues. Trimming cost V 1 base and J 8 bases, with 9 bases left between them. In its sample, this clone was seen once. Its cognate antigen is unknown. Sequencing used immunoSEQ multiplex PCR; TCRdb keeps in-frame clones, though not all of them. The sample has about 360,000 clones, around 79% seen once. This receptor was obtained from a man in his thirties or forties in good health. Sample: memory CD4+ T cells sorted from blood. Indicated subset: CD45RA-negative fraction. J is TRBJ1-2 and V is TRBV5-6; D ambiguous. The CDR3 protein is CASSLLVGGYTF. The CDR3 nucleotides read TGTGCCAGCAGCTTGTTGGTTGGGGGCTACACCTTC.